This entry concerns a single T cell receptor beta chain. Its antigen is unidentified. This sample was taken from a study of monozygotic twins with cystic fibrosis. Assay: immunoSEQ multiplex PCR; the TCRdb copy retains only in-frame clones and omits some. The profile shows roughly 26,000 clones, 90% of them singletons. Overall study findings and caveats: In this small cohort, shared CDR3 numbers showed no association with age, concordance or disease severity. Clonality was generally low (median roughly 0.0095), higher in the most severe patients.

Trimming removed 2 bases at V and 6 bases at J, with 17 bases between. Germline CDR1 SGDLS, CDR2 YYNGEE. This CDR3 spans 15 amino acids. Specimen: blood. The gene calls are TRBV9 and TRBJ1-2; D gene unclear. This TCR came from a girl aged 2 to 10 with cystic fibrosis. The CDR3 sequence is CASSVGEVGLDGYTF. DNA of the CDR3: TGTGCCAGCAGCGTTGGGGAGGTGGGGTTAGATGGCTACACCTTC. Together with reference TRBV9 and TRBJ1-2, the CDR3 gives the full variable domain: DSGVTQTPKHLITATGQRVTLRCSPRSGDLSVYWYQQSLDQGLQFLIQYYNGEERAKGNILERFSAQQFPDLHSELNLSSLELGDSALYFCASSVGEVGLDGYTFGSGTRLTVV.